In its sample, the clone carrying this T cell receptor beta chain was seen many times. Its specificity is unknown. Unique molecular identifier tags were affixed to discrete cDNA molecules. TCRdb reprocessed the 5' RACE reads via MiXCR and lists one record per CDR3 protein. The sample shows tens of thousands of distinct CDR3 sequences, 6.5% to 7.5% of them seen only once. The source of the sample is a study of early T cells in non-severe SARS-CoV-2 infection. Study background: Sequencing targeted bulk RNA from unsorted whole blood, leaving chains unpaired. Study-wide points: VDJdb matching favored anti-spike CD8 responses, missing private and CD4 specificities.

The V and J ends lost 4 bases and 6 bases respectively, with 20 bases between them. Germline V gives CDR1 SGHRS, CDR2 YFSETQ. The CDR3 totals 16 residues. The receptor's source is an adult who was a healthcare worker with PCR-confirmed SARS-CoV-2 infection or an uninfected control (not recorded which). The rearrangement uses TRBV5-1 and TRBJ2-1, with D maybe TRBD2 (6 bases). The input for sequencing was whole blood, taken at baseline. The CDR3 nucleotides read TGCGCCAGCAGCGAGACCCTGGTCCAGGAGGGCAATGAGCAGTTCTTC. Amino acid sequence: CASSETLVQEGNEQFF.